One and the same sample provided the 5 T cell receptor beta chains below, sequenced in a study of STAT3 mutations in large granular lymphocyte leukemia. Their specific antigens are unknown. General study results and limits: In T-cell large granular lymphocyte leukemia, about half of patients showed multiple immunodominant subclonotypes.

Sequenced by immunoSEQ multiplex PCR; TCRdb stores in-frame clones only, minus some. This sample has about 42,000 clones, with roughly 81% found just once. Sequencing was done on a sample of PBMCs. These receptor sequences come from a human donor with T large granular lymphocyte leukemia. Some clones in this sample may be carry-over from other donors' samples.

The gene calls are TRBV5-4 and TRBJ1-2, with unresolved D. Looked up from germline, CDR1 is SGHNT and CDR2 is YYREEE (reference sequence). The germline V and J ends were trimmed by 4 bases and 2 bases, with 9 bases remaining between them. The CDR3 is 13 amino acids. The CDR3: CASSQNWNYGYTF. The CDR3, as DNA: TGTGCCAGCAGCCAAAATTGGAACTATGGCTACACCTTC.

This chain joins TRBV5-5 and TRBJ2-7, with D perhaps TRBD2 (6 bases). Trimming took 2 bases from V and 3 from J, leaving 12 bases between them. The CDR3 loop spans 14 amino acids. The germline V gene has CDR1 SGHKS and CDR2 YYEKEE (reference sequence). This CDR3 is CASSLSGFFYEQYF. CDR3 in DNA: TGTGCCAGCAGCTTAAGCGGGTTCTTCTACGAGCAGTACTTC. The full variable domain, its missing parts supplied by reference TRBV5-5 and TRBJ2-7, is DAGVTQSPTHLIKTRGQQVTLRCSPISGHKSVSWYQQVLGQGPQFIFQYYEKEERGRGNFPDRFSARQFPNYSSELNVNALLLGDSALYLCASSLSGFFYEQYFGPGTRLTVT.

This clone was recorded only once. The chain joins TRBV15 to TRBJ1-6; D may be TRBD1 (5 bases). Trimming shortened V by 5 bases and J by 8 bases, and 16 bases separated the two germline ends. The CDR3 is 15 residues long. From germline, CDR1 is LNHNV and CDR2 YYDKDF (reference sequence). Here the CDR3 reads CATSARQLEDSPLHF. The CDR3 DNA is TGTGCCACCAGCGCAAGACAGTTGGAGGATTCACCCCTCCACTTT.

V gene TRBV9 combines with J gene TRBJ1-4, with TRBD1 matching 7 bases. Germline V lookup: CDR1 SGDLS, CDR2 YYNGEE. With V trimmed by 3 bases and J by 3 bases, 5 bases remained unmatched. This CDR3 has 15 residues. CDR3: CASSARQGANEKLFF. The CDR3 DNA sequence: TGTGCCAGCAGCGCGAGACAGGGCGCTAATGAAAAACTGTTTTTT.

V and J are TRBV28 and TRBJ1-2; D might be TRBD1 (6 bases). The CDR3 is 13 residues long. The germline V and J ends were trimmed by 6 bases and 6 bases, with 14 bases remaining between them. CDR1 is MDHEN and CDR2 is SYDVKM in the germline V gene. The CDR3 sequence: CASSPTGGHGYTF. In DNA, the CDR3 is TGTGCCAGCAGCCCGACCGGGGGGCATGGCTACACCTTC.